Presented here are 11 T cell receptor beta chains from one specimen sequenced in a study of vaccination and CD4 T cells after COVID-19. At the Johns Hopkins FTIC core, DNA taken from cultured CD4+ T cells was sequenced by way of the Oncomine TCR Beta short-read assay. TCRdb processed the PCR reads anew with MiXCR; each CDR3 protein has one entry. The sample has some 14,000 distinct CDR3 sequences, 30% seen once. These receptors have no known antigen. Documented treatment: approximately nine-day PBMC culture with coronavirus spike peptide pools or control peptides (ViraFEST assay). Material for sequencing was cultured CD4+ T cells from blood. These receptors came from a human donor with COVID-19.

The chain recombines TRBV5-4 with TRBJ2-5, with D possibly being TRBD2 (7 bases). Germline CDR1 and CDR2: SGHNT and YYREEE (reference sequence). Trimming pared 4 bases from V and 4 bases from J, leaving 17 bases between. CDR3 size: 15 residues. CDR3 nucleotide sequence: TGTGCCAGCAGCCCCGAGGGGGGGGGAAGAGAGACCCAGTACTTC. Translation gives CASSPEGGGRETQYF.

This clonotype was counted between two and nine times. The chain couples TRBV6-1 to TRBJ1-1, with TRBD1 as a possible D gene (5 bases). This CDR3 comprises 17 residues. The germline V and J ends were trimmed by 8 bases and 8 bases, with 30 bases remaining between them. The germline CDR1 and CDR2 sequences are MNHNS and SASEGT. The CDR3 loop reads CASLSSRLDRPSREAFF. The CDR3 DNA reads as TGTGCCAGCCTCTCTAGCCGCCTCGACAGACCCTCTAGGGAAGCTTTCTTT.

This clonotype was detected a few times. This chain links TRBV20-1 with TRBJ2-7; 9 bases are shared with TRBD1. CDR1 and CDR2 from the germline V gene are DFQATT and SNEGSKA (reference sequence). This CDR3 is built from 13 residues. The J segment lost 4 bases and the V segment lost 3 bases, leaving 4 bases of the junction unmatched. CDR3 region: CSASVGQGYEQYF. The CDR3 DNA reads TGCAGTGCTAGCGTGGGACAGGGTTACGAGCAGTACTTC.

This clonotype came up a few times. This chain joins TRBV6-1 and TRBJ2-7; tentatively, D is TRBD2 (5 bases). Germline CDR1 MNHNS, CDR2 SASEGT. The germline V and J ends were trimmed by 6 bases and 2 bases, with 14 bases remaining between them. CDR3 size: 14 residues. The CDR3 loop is CASSRSPGTYEQYF. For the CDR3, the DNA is TGTGCCAGCAGCCGTAGCCCCGGGACCTACGAGCAGTACTTC.

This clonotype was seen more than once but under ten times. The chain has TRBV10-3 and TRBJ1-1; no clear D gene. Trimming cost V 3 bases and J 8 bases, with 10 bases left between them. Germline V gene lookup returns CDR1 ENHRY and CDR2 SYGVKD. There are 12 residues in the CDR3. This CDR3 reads CAISETADEAFF. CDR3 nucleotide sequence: TGTGCCATCAGTGAAACGGCAGACGAAGCTTTCTTT.

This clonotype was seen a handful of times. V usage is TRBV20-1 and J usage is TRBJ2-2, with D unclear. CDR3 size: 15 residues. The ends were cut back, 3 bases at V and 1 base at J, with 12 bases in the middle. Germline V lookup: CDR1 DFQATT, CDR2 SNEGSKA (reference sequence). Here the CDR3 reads CSARVLTRNTGELFF. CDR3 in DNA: TGCAGTGCTAGGGTCCTAACAAGGAACACCGGGGAGCTGTTTTTT.

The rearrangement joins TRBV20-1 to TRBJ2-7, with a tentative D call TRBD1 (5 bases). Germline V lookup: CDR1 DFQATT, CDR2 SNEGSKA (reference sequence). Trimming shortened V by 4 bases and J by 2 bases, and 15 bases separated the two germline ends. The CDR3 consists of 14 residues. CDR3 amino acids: CSATIRAGAYEQYF. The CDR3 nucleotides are TGCAGTGCTACCATCAGGGCTGGGGCCTACGAGCAGTACTTC.

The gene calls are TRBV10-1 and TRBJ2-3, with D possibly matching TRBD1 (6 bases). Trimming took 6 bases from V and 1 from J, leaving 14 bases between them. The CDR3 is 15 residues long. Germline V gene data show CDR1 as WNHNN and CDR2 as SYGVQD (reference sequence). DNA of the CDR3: TGCGCCAGCAGCAGTTCGGGACACGGCACAGATACGCAGTATTTT. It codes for CASSSSGHGTDTQYF.

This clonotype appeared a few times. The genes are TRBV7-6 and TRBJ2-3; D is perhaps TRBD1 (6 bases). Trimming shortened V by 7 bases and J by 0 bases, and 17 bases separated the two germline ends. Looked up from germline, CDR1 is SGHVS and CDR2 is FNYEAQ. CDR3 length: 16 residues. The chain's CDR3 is CASTPTGPRSTDTQYF. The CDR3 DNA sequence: TGTGCCAGCACCCCGACAGGACCCCGGAGCACAGATACGCAGTATTTT.

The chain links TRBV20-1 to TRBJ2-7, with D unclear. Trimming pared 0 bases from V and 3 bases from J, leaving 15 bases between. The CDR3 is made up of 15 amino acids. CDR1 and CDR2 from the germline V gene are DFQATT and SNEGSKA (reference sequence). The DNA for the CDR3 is TGCAGTGCTAGAGATCTTCGACAAGGGATCTACGAGCAGTACTTC. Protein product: CSARDLRQGIYEQYF.

DNA for the CDR3: TGTGCCAGCAGCTTCCGCCTGCCACAGGACGATACGCAGTATTTT. It yields the protein CASSFRLPQDDTQYF. The chain combines TRBV7-9 with TRBJ2-3, with D perhaps matching TRBD1 (5 bases). Germline lookup yields CDR1 SEHNR and CDR2 FQNEAQ (reference sequence). V dropped 3 bases and J dropped 6 bases, with 16 bases sitting between them. The CDR3 is 15 amino acids.